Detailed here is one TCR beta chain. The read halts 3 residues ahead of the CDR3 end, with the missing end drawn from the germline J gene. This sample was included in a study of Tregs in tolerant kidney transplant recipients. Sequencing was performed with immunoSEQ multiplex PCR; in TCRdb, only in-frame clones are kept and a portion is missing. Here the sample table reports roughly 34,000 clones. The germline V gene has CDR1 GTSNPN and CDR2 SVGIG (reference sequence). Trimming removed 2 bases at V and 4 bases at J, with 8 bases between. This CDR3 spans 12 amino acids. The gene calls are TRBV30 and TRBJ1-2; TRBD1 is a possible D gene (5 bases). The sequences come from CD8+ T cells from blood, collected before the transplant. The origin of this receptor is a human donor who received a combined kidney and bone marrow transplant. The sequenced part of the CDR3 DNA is TGTGCCTGGAGTACAGGATCCTATGGC. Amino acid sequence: CAWSTGSYG. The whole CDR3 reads CAWSTGSYGYTF.